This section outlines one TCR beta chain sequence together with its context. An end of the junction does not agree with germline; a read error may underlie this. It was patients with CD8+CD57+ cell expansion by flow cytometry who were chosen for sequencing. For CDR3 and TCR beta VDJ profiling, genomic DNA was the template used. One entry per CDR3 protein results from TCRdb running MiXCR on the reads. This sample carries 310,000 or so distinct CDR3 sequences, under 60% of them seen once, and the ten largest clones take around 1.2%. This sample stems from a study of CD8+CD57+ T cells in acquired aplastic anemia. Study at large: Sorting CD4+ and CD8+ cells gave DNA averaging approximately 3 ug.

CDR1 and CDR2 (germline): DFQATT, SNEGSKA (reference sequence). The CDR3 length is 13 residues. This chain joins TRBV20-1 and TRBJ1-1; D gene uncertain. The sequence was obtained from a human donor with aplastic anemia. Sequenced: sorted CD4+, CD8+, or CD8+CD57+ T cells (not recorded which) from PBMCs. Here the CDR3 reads CSVGQHMNTEAVF. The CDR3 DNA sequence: TGCAGTGTCGGGCAGCATATGAACACTGAAGCTGTCTTT.